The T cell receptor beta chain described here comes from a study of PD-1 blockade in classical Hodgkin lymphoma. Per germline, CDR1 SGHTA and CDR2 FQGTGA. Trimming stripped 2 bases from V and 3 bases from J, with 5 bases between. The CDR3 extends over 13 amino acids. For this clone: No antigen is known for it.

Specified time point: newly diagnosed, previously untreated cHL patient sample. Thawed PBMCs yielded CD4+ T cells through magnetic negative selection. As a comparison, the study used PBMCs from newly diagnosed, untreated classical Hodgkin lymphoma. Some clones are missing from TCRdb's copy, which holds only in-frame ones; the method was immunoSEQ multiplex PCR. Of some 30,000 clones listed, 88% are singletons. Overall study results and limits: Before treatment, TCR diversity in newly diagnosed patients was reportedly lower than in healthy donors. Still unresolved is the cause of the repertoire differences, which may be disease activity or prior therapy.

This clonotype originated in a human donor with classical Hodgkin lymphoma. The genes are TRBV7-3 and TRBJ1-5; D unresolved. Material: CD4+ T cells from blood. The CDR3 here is CASSLGNNQPQHF. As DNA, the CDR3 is TGTGCCAGCAGCTTAGGCAACAATCAGCCCCAGCATTTT.